This T cell receptor beta chain derives from a study of T cell responses to AZD1222 COVID-19 vaccine. Study outcomes and limitations: After the peak T cell response, and only then, were repertoires sampled. Donors skewed white British and female; clonal diversity was possibly underestimated. The CD4 TCRs associated with vaccination extended across spike and predominated at 160-218 and 743-854.

Looked up from germline, CDR1 is MNHEY and CDR2 is SVGAGI. The CDR3 extends over 14 amino acids. With V trimmed by 6 bases and J by 6 bases, 6 bases remained unmatched. It was second doses at about 4 or about 12 weeks that were pooled. As for this clone: What it recognizes is unknown.

Some clones are missing from TCRdb's copy, which holds only in-frame ones; the method was immunoSEQ multiplex PCR. Counted here are 150,000 to 200,000 clones, 92% occurring once; the ten biggest clones make up around 1.3%. Material: peripheral blood, obtained 28 days after the second AZD1222 dose. This clonotype was sampled from an adult who received the AZD1222 COVID-19 vaccine. V and J are TRBV6-5 and TRBJ1-3; 9 bases fit TRBD1. CDR3 in amino acids: CASRWTGDKNTIYF. The CDR3 bases are TGTGCCAGCAGATGGACAGGGGATAAAAACACCATATATTTT.